This T cell receptor (beta chain) appears in the sequencing data of a study of cytomegalovirus exposure and HLA in healthy donors. Across the whole study: From donors who were HLA-typed, an early data release held 80 million to 85 million unique TCRs.

Amplification used 60 Vbeta primers and 13 Jbeta primers. TCRdb keeps only in-frame clones here, not all; method: immunoSEQ multiplex PCR. In the table there are about 150,000 clones, roughly three quarters of which are singletons. In this sample, this clone turned up once. Trimming stripped 6 bases from V and 4 bases from J, with 15 bases between. There are 14 residues in the CDR3. CDR1 and CDR2 from the germline V gene are SNHLY and FYNNEI. The sequence came from a human donor in good health. Sequencing used PBMCs. The gene calls are TRBV2 and TRBJ1-2; D perhaps matches TRBD1 (6 bases). CDR3 residues: CASSLTGSSYGYTF. CDR3 DNA: TGTGCCAGCAGCCTGACAGGATCTAGCTATGGCTACACCTTC.